This TCR beta chain is drawn from a study of a mutant IDH1 vaccine in newly diagnosed glioma. Study-wide context: It was radiotherapy, temozolomide, or both that patients received previously, with most receiving both.

The time point: week 11, during vaccination. Doses of 300 ug of mutant IDH1 20-mer peptide were given with topical imiquimod. Assay used: immunoSEQ multiplex PCR; TCRdb lists only in-frame clones, some missing. Of some 54,000 clones listed, 91% are singletons. Germline V gene lookup returns CDR1 SGDLS and CDR2 YYNGEE. Trimming stripped 0 bases from V and 0 bases from J, with 7 bases between. CDR3 length equals 14 residues. As concerns this clone: What it binds is not known.

This chain joins TRBV9 and TRBJ2-7; the D is unclear. The specimen comprised PBMCs, sampled from a glioma patient whose treatment included an IDH1 peptide vaccine. The clonotype originates from a man aged 45-60 years with glioma. CDR3 residues: CASSVAHYSYEQYF. For the CDR3, the DNA is TGTGCCAGCAGCGTAGCCCACTACTCCTACGAGCAGTACTTC.